What follows are 25 T cell receptor beta chains derived from one specimen sequenced in a study of T cell responses to AZD1222 COVID-19 vaccine. Here immunoSEQ multiplex PCR was the method, and the copy in TCRdb shows in-frame clones only, minus some. The sample carries about 52,000 clones, about 87% recorded once. This sample comprised peripheral blood, obtained 28 days after the second AZD1222 dose. The receptors come from an adult who received the AZD1222 COVID-19 vaccine.

This chain uses TRBV20-1 with TRBJ1-1, with D tentatively TRBD1 (5 bases). Germline V CDR1 and CDR2: DFQATT, SNEGSKA (reference sequence). CDR3 length: 13 amino acids. Between the trimmed V and J ends, which lost 3 bases and 3 bases, there was a span of 11 bases. Here the CDR3 DNA reads TGCAGTGCTAGTGAGGGGACTCACACTGAAGCTTTCTTT. Protein sequence: CSASEGTHTEAFF.

This chain joins TRBV7-2 and TRBJ1-1; D is perhaps TRBD1 (5 bases). This CDR3 region has 14 residues. Germline V gene sequence: CDR1 SGHTA, CDR2 FQGNSA. V gave up 5 bases and J gave up 4 bases, with 14 bases separating them. The CDR3 region has the DNA TGTGCCAGCAGCAGAGGGCGGGGGAGCACTGAAGCTTTCTTT. Translating it yields CASSRGRGSTEAFF.

This clone was recorded a few times. The chain employs TRBV19 and TRBJ2-7; a weak D match, TRBD2 (6 bases). The V and J ends lost 3 bases and 7 bases respectively, with 19 bases between them. The CDR3 has 15 residues. Germline values: CDR1 LNHDA, CDR2 SQIVND (reference sequence). CDR3 sequence (DNA): TGTGCCAGTAGTATTGGGACTTTCTCTTCCGGTGAGCAGTACTTC. The encoded protein is CASSIGTFSSGEQYF. The variable domain in full, with the rest retrieved from reference TRBV19 and TRBJ2-7, is DGGITQSPKYLFRKEGQNVTLSCEQNLNHDAMYWYRQDPGQGLRLIYYSQIVNDFQKGDIAEGYSVSREKKESFPLTVTSAQKNPTAFYLCASSIGTFSSGEQYFGPGTRLTVT.

The chain carries TRBV2 and TRBJ2-5; 8 nucleotides agree with TRBD2. Germline V gives CDR1 SNHLY, CDR2 FYNNEI. The length of the CDR3 is 16 residues. The trim removed 1 base at V and 5 bases at J, leaving 9 bases unmatched. The CDR3 sequence is CASSEGKGLAVETQYF. In DNA, the CDR3 is TGTGCCAGCAGTGAAGGTAAAGGACTAGCAGTCGAGACCCAGTACTTC.

V usage is TRBV28 and J usage is TRBJ2-7, with unresolved D. V lost 6 bases to trimming and J lost 6 bases, with 12 bases between them. This CDR3 has 12 amino acids. Germline V CDR1 and CDR2: MDHEN, SYDVKM. The CDR3 is CASRDSQREQYF. The CDR3 nucleotides are TGTGCCAGCAGGGATAGCCAGCGCGAGCAGTACTTC.

V is TRBV7-2 and J is TRBJ1-6, with a possible D match to TRBD1 (5 bases). CDR1 and CDR2 (germline): SGHTA, FQGNSA. V gave up 0 bases and J gave up 8 bases, with 8 bases separating them. The CDR3 is 14 residues long. The DNA for the CDR3 is TGTGCCAGCAGCTTAGCCACAGGTGATTCACCCCTCCACTTT. Amino acid sequence: CASSLATGDSPLHF.

The rearrangement uses TRBV28 and TRBJ2-3; TRBD2 aligns across 16 bases. The germline CDR1 and CDR2 sequences are MDHEN and SYDVKM. The trim removed 6 bases at V and 5 bases at J, leaving 8 bases unmatched. The length of the CDR3 is 17 residues. The CDR3 loop reads CASRPGGLAGGEDTQYF. CDR3 in DNA: TGTGCCAGCAGGCCCGGGGGACTAGCGGGAGGGGAAGATACGCAGTATTTT.

The chain joins TRBV13 to TRBJ1-2; D not certain. Germline-derived CDR1 and CDR2 are PRHDT and FYEKMQ (reference sequence). V was trimmed by 0 bases and J by 5 bases, leaving 13 bases between them. CDR3 size: 15 residues. CDR3 nucleotide sequence: TGTGCCAGCAGCTTAGGGAGCCCTGCCGTATATGGCTACACCTTC. Protein sequence: CASSLGSPAVYGYTF.

V and J are TRBV18 and TRBJ2-7; D could derive from TRBD1 or TRBD2 (5 bases each). V was pared by 6 bases and J by 7 bases, with 25 bases between. The CDR3 runs 16 residues. In germline, CDR1 is KGHSH, CDR2 LQKENI. For the CDR3, the DNA is TGTGCCAGCTCGGAGCTCCCCGGGACCAAGGACGTGGAGCAGTACTTC. Translating gives CASSELPGTKDVEQYF.

The V call is TRBV7-8, the J call TRBJ1-1; D remains unclear. The V gene lost 1 base and the J gene lost 0 bases, with 6 bases spanning the gap. This CDR3 contains 14 residues. The V gene's germline CDR1 is SGHVS and CDR2 FQNEAQ. DNA of the CDR3: TGTGCCAGCAGCTTAGTCCGGGTGAACACTGAAGCTTTCTTT. Protein: CASSLVRVNTEAFF.

The chain links TRBV3-1 (or the pseudogene TRBV3-2) to TRBJ2-1; D tentatively reads TRBD1 or TRBD2 (5 bases each). The CDR3 has 14 residues. Between the trimmed V and J ends, which lost 4 bases and 5 bases, there was a span of 12 bases. Germline V gene data show CDR1 as LGHDT and CDR2 as YNNKEL (reference sequence). The CDR3 reads CASSLGTTNNEQFF. The CDR3 bases are TGTGCCAGCAGCCTCGGGACGACTAACAATGAGCAGTTCTTC.

The rearrangement joins TRBV18 to TRBJ2-7; D call uncertain. This CDR3 spans 14 amino acids. V was trimmed by 6 bases and J by 2 bases, leaving 14 bases between them. Germline CDR1 reads KGHSH; CDR2 reads LQKENI. CDR3 in amino acids: CASSQLQLPYEQYF. The CDR3 nucleotides are TGTGCCAGCTCCCAACTCCAGCTACCCTACGAGCAGTACTTC.

The chain is built from TRBV7-9 and TRBJ1-1, with D hard to call. From germline, CDR1 is SEHNR and CDR2 FQNEAQ (reference sequence). V was cut by 2 bases and J by 1 base, with 5 bases left in between. The CDR3 totals 13 residues. The chain's CDR3 is CASSLMQNTEAFF. The CDR3, as DNA: TGTGCCAGCAGCTTAATGCAGAACACTGAAGCTTTCTTT.

This chain links TRBV5-5 with TRBJ1-1; D possibly corresponds to TRBD1 (6 bases). The CDR3 runs 12 residues. V lost 5 bases and J lost 6, with 11 bases in between. The germline V gene encodes CDR1 SGHKS and CDR2 YYEKEE (reference sequence). The CDR3 reads CASRTGGPEAFF. CDR3 sequence (DNA): TGTGCCAGCAGGACCGGGGGGCCTGAAGCTTTCTTT. The whole variable domain, filled in from reference TRBV5-5 and TRBJ1-1, reads DAGVTQSPTHLIKTRGQQVTLRCSPISGHKSVSWYQQVLGQGPQFIFQYYEKEERGRGNFPDRFSARQFPNYSSELNVNALLLGDSALYLCASRTGGPEAFFGQGTRLTVV.

The chain has TRBV5-4 and TRBJ2-7; 12 positions agree with TRBD1. The V gene's germline CDR1 is SGHNT and CDR2 YYREEE (reference sequence). The CDR3 is 14 residues long. The ends lost 4 bases at V and 6 bases at J; junction bases unmatched: 5. CDR3 in DNA: TGTGCCAGCAGCCCCGGGACAGGGGGCGCCGAGCAGTACTTC. Translated: CASSPGTGGAEQYF.

This clone occurred a few times. J is TRBJ2-1 and V is TRBV28, with D perhaps assigned TRBD1 or TRBD2 (6 bases each). The length of the CDR3 is 16 residues. V was trimmed by 7 bases and J by 2 bases, leaving 18 bases between them. In germline, CDR1 is MDHEN, CDR2 SYDVKM. CDR3 nucleotides: TGTGCCAGCACGACCTGGGGGGCGGGTCCCTACAATGAGCAGTTCTTC. Amino acids: CASTTWGAGPYNEQFF.

The chain couples TRBV25-1 to TRBJ2-7; 8 bases line up with TRBD1. J was trimmed by 3 bases and V by 5 bases; bases with no gene match: 9. The germline CDR1 and CDR2 sequences are MGHDK and SYGVNS. CDR3 size: 15 residues. The CDR3 DNA follows: TGTGCCAGCAGTCCTCAGAACAGGGGGATCTACGAGCAGTACTTC. It yields the protein CASSPQNRGIYEQYF.

V usage is TRBV28 and J usage is TRBJ2-7; 8 bases map to TRBD1. There are 16 residues in the CDR3. J gave up 3 bases and V 6 bases, and 13 bases lay outside the gene matches. The germline V gene encodes CDR1 MDHEN and CDR2 SYDVKM. CDR3 bases: TGTGCCAGCAGCCGCACCGGGGCAGGGGGCGTCTACGAGCAGTACTTC. It yields the protein CASSRTGAGGVYEQYF.

V usage is TRBV7-9 and J usage is TRBJ2-3, with 7 bases aligning to TRBD2. Unmatched junction bases numbered 4, after V lost 5 bases and J lost 2 bases. This CDR3 has 14 amino acids. Germline lookup yields CDR1 SEHNR and CDR2 FQNEAQ (reference sequence). The DNA for the CDR3 is TGTGCCAGCAGCCCTAGCGGAGCCACAGATACGCAGTATTTT. Translation: CASSPSGATDTQYF.

The rearrangement uses TRBV18 and TRBJ1-1; D gene ambiguous. The germline V gene encodes CDR1 KGHSH and CDR2 LQKENI. V lost 2 bases and J 1 base, leaving 8 bases between the germline ends. This CDR3 has 14 amino acids. CDR3 region: CASSPRQENTEAFF. Written as DNA, the CDR3 is TGTGCCAGCTCACCAAGGCAGGAGAACACTGAAGCTTTCTTT.

This chain connects TRBV27 to TRBJ1-2; D perhaps matches TRBD1 (5 bases). Looked up from germline, CDR1 is MNHEY and CDR2 is SMNVEV (reference sequence). V lost 6 bases, J lost 3 bases, and 11 bases lay in between. CDR3 length: 13 amino acids. The chain's CDR3 is CASSLDRDYGYTF. DNA for the CDR3: TGTGCCAGCAGCCTCGACAGAGACTATGGCTACACCTTC.

V gene TRBV6-4 combines with J gene TRBJ2-2; no firm D call. CDR3 length: 14 residues. Germline V gene data show CDR1 as MRHNA and CDR2 as SNTAGT. V lost 3 bases, J lost 5 bases, and 10 bases lay in between. The CDR3 reads CASSEGDWTGELFF. CDR3 DNA: TGTGCCAGCAGTGAAGGTGATTGGACCGGGGAGCTGTTTTTT.

This chain connects TRBV6-2 or TRBV6-3 to TRBJ1-5, with D uncertain. Germline V gene lookup returns CDR1 MNHEY and CDR2 SVGEGT. Trimming cost V 4 bases and J 6 bases, with 10 bases left between them. CDR3 length: 13 residues. The CDR3 DNA follows: TGTGCCAGCAGTTCGCGATGGTCTCAGCCCCAGCATTTT. Translated, it gives CASSSRWSQPQHF.

This clone has just one count. This sequence joins TRBV2 and TRBJ1-1; 9 bases are shared with TRBD1. The CDR3 length is 13 residues. Trimming cost V 4 bases and J 6 bases; bases outside gene matches: 3. The V gene's germline CDR1 is SNHLY and CDR2 FYNNEI. CDR3 in amino acids: CASSGGTGPEAFF. The CDR3 coding sequence is TGTGCCAGCAGTGGAGGGACAGGGCCTGAAGCTTTCTTT.

The chain carries TRBV13 and TRBJ2-5, with 8 positions matching TRBD2. Germline V gene data show CDR1 as PRHDT and CDR2 as FYEKMQ (reference sequence). This CDR3 has 14 residues. The J segment lost 5 bases and the V segment lost 4 bases, leaving 6 bases of the junction unmatched. The CDR3 spells CASSSGLAGETQYF. The CDR3, as DNA: TGTGCCAGCAGCTCAGGACTAGCTGGGGAGACCCAGTACTTC.